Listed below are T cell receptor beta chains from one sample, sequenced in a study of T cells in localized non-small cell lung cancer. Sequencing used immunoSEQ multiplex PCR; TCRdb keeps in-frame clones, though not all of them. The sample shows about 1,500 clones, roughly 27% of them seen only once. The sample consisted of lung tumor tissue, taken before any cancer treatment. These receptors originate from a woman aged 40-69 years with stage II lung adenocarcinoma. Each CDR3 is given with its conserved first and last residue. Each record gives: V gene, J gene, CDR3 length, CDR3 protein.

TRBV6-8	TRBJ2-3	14	CASSSGGAKDTQYF
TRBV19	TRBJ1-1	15	CASSIVGTANTEAFF
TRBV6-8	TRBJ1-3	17	CASSYRRAGVSGNTIYF
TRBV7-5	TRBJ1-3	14	CASSLEVFINTIYF
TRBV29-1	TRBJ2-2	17	CSVEGLAGSLGTGELFF
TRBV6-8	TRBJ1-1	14	CASSYTRAWGEAFF
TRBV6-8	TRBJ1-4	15	CASIRSGATNEKLFF
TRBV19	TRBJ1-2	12	CASPGPFYGYTF
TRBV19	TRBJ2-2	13	CASSIENSGELFF
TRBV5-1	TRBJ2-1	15	CASSLEGGSDNEQFF
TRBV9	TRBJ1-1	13	CASSVQRNTEAFF